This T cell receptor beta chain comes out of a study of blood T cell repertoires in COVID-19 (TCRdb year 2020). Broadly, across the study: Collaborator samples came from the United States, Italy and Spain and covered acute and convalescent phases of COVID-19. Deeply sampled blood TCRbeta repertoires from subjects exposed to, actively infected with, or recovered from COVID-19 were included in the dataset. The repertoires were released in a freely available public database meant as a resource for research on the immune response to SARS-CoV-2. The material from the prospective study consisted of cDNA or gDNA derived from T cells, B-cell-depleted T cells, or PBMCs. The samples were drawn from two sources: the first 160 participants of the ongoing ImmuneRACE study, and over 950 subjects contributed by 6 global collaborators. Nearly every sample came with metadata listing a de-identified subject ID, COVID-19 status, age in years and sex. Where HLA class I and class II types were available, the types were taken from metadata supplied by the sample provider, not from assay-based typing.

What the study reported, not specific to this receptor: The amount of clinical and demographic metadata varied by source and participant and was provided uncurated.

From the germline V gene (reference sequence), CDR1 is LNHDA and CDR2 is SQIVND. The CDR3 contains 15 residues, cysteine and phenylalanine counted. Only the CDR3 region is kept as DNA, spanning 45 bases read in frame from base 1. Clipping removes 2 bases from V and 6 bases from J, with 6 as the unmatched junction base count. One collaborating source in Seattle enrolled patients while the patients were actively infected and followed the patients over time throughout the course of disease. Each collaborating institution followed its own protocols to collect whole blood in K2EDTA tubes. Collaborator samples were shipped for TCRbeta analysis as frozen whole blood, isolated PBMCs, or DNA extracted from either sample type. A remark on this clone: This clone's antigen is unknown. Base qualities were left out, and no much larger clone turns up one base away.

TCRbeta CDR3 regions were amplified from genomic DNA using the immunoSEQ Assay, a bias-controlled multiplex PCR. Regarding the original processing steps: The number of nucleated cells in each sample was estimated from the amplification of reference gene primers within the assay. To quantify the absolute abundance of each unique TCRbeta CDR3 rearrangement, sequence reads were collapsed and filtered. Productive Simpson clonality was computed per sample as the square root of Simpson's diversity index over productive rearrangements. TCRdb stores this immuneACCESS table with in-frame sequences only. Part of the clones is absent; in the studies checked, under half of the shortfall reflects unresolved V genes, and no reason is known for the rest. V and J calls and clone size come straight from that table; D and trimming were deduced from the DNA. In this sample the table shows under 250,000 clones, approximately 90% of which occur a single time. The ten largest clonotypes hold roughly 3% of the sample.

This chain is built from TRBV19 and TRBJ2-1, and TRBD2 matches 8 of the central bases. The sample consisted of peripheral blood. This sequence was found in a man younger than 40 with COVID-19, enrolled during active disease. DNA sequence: TGTGCCAGTAGTATACCGGGGACTAGGATCAATGAGCAGTTCTTC. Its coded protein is CASSIPGTRINEQFF. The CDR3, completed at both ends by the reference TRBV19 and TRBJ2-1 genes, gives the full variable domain DGGITQSPKYLFRKEGQNVTLSCEQNLNHDAMYWYRQDPGQGLRLIYYSQIVNDFQKGDIAEGYSVSREKKESFPLTVTSAQKNPTAFYLCASSIPGTRINEQFFGPGTRLTVL.